The 21 T cell receptor beta chains in this list originate from one sample, sequenced in a study of blood T cell repertoires in COVID-19. Measured with immunoSEQ multiplex PCR; TCRdb has only the in-frame clones, and not every one. The repertoire holds about 300,000 clones, with approximately 90% as singletons. The sequenced sample was peripheral blood. The receptors come from a woman in her thirties with COVID-19, enrolled during active disease.

V is TRBV4-1 and J is TRBJ1-4; D may be TRBD1 (5 bases). The germline CDR1 and CDR2 sequences are MGHRA and YSYEKL. The ends were cut back, 0 bases at V and 7 bases at J, with 18 bases in the middle. CDR3 length: 17 amino acids. In nucleotides, the CDR3 is TGCGCCAGCAGCCAAGACATACCGTCGGGGGAGTCTGAAAAACTGTTTTTT. Protein sequence: CASSQDIPSGESEKLFF.

The chain joins TRBV19 to TRBJ1-4; no clear D. Germline CDR1 LNHDA, CDR2 SQIVND (reference sequence). The V gene lost 7 bases and the J gene lost 4 bases, with 10 bases spanning the gap. The CDR3 loop spans 13 amino acids. The CDR3: CASMYSDNEKLFF. DNA of the CDR3: TGTGCCAGTATGTACAGTGATAATGAAAAACTGTTTTTT.

This chain connects TRBV24-1 to TRBJ2-2; a possible D gene is TRBD1 (5 bases). Germline V CDR1 and CDR2: KGHDR, SFDVKD. The CDR3 spans 13 residues. V dropped 0 bases and J dropped 8 bases, with 6 bases sitting between them. The CDR3 DNA sequence: TGTGCCACCAGTGATTTGAACAGGGGGGAGCTGTTTTTT. Its protein is CATSDLNRGELFF.

With regard to this clone: A read error may explain this, as a much larger clone is one base away. The CDR3 region is CASSLAVSGNTIYF. For the CDR3, the DNA is TGTGCCAGCAGCTTGGCAGTCTCTGGAAACACCATATATTTT. This rearrangement joins TRBV5-5 to TRBJ1-3; no definite D call. The CDR3 is 14 residues long. Germline CDR1 reads SGHKS; CDR2 reads YYEKEE (reference sequence). With 0 bases removed from V and 0 bases from J, the gap between germline ends came to 4 bases.

The CDR3 sequence is CATSRDRGGAQYF. CDR3 bases: TGTGCCACCAGCAGAGATCGGGGCGGGGCCCAGTACTTC. The chain couples TRBV15 to TRBJ2-5, with TRBD2 as a possible D gene (6 bases). Trimming shortened V by 0 bases and J by 9 bases, and 11 bases separated the two germline ends. Germline V gene lookup returns CDR1 LNHNV and CDR2 YYDKDF (reference sequence). CDR3 length: 13 residues.

The V and J genes are TRBV5-8 and TRBJ1-5; 10 bases fit TRBD1. The CDR3 contains 16 residues. V lost 4 bases to trimming and J lost 2 bases; unmatched junction nucleotides: 6. Germline lookup yields CDR1 SGHTS and CDR2 YDEGEE. The CDR3 spells CASSLRTGGGNQPQHF. The CDR3 region has the DNA TGTGCCAGCAGCCTAAGGACAGGGGGAGGCAATCAGCCCCAGCATTTT.

This sequence joins TRBV5-1 and TRBJ2-7, with 7 bases that match TRBD1. The germline V gene has CDR1 SGHRS and CDR2 YFSETQ. The CDR3 is 15 residues long. V lost 2 bases to trimming and J lost 3 bases; unmatched junction nucleotides: 8. The DNA for the CDR3 is TGCGCCAGCAGCTTACCCGGGACAGCTATCTACGAGCAGTACTTC. Amino acid sequence: CASSLPGTAIYEQYF.

This chain connects TRBV15 to TRBJ1-1, with D maybe TRBD1 (5 bases). CDR1 is LNHNV and CDR2 is YYDKDF in the germline V gene (reference sequence). This CDR3 contains 14 residues. Trimming removed 0 bases at V and 5 bases at J, with 10 bases between. The CDR3 spells CATSRDRGGTEAFF. CDR3 DNA: TGTGCCACCAGCAGAGATAGGGGAGGGACTGAAGCTTTCTTT. The entire variable domain, with the rest obtained from reference TRBV15 and TRBJ1-1, is as follows: DAMVIQNPRYQVTQFGKPVTLSCSQTLNHNVMYWYQQKSSQAPKLLFHYYDKDFNNEADTPDNFQSRRPNTSFCFLDIRSPGLGDTAMYLCATSRDRGGTEAFFGQGTRLTVV.

The genes are TRBV21-1 and TRBJ2-7; TRBD1, the table's D call, was not compared with the DNA. TRBV21-1 is tagged as a pseudogene. This CDR3 region has 15 residues. CDR3 loop: CASSTFLHKCYEQYF. CDR3 in DNA: TGTGCCAGCAGCACATTCCTGCACAAGTGCTACGAGCAGTACTTC.

The genes are TRBV6-2 or TRBV6-3 and TRBJ2-5; D unclear. This CDR3 region has 14 residues. From germline, CDR1 is MNHEY and CDR2 SVGEGT. The V end lost 4 bases, the J end lost 7 bases, and 16 bases lay between the germline ends. CDR3 DNA sequence: TGTGCCAGCAGTTCCTTCGCGGTGGGTTGGACCCAGTACTTC. Its translation: CASSSFAVGWTQYF.

The chain combines TRBV7-3 with TRBJ1-1, with a weak D call TRBD1 (5 bases). The CDR3 has 18 amino acids. CDR1 and CDR2 (germline): SGHTA, FQGTGA. Trimming stripped 4 bases from V and 0 bases from J, with 21 bases between. The CDR3 nucleotides read TGTGCCAGCAGCTCGGGCGGGGCCCTTTCTACTTTGAACACTGAAGCTTTCTTT. It encodes CASSSGGALSTLNTEAFF.

The V call is TRBV27, the J call TRBJ1-2; a weak D match, TRBD1 (6 bases). The germline V gene has CDR1 MNHEY and CDR2 SMNVEV (reference sequence). This CDR3 is built from 13 residues. The V and J ends lost 3 bases and 4 bases respectively, with 9 bases between them. The DNA of the CDR3 is TGTGCCAGCAGTTTTATAGGGGGCTATGGCTACACCTTC. Translating it yields CASSFIGGYGYTF.

The V call is TRBV7-9, the J call TRBJ2-5, with 8 bases lining up with TRBD2. V shed 4 bases, J shed 1 base, and the junction held 8 bases outside the gene matches. The CDR3 totals 16 residues. Germline V gene data show CDR1 as SEHNR and CDR2 as FQNEAQ (reference sequence). The CDR3 loop is CASSSGLVRPQETQYF. The CDR3, as DNA: TGTGCCAGCAGCTCGGGACTAGTAAGGCCCCAAGAGACCCAGTACTTC.

This chain uses TRBV19 with TRBJ2-3; 9 positions agree with TRBD2. The germline V gene has CDR1 LNHDA and CDR2 SQIVND (reference sequence). V lost 3 bases and J lost 0; bases outside the gene matches: 4. The CDR3 length is 16 residues. The DNA of the CDR3 is TGTGCCAGTAGTATTAGAGCGGGGGGTAGCACAGATACGCAGTATTTT. Translated: CASSIRAGGSTDTQYF.

This chain uses TRBV10-3 with TRBJ2-5; TRBD1 is a possible D gene (6 bases). The CDR3 runs to 14 residues. The V and J ends lost 4 bases and 5 bases respectively, with 14 bases between them. Germline values: CDR1 ENHRY, CDR2 SYGVKD. This CDR3 is CAISAGTGKETQYF. The CDR3 coding sequence is TGTGCCATCAGTGCGGGAACAGGGAAGGAGACCCAGTACTTC.

The chain couples TRBV6-1 to TRBJ2-5; TRBD2 agrees at 9 bases. In germline, CDR1 is MNHNS, CDR2 SASEGT. This CDR3 has 19 amino acids. Germline trimming cut 4 bases from V and 2 bases from J; bases unmatched to any gene: 17. CDR3 in amino acids: CASSGRGMWASGVQETQYF. In nucleotides, the CDR3 is TGTGCCAGCAGTGGGAGGGGGATGTGGGCTAGCGGGGTTCAAGAGACCCAGTACTTC.

The sample holds one count of this clone. The rearrangement joins TRBV19 to TRBJ1-4; no clear D. Trimming removed 3 bases at V and 8 bases at J, with 16 bases between. This CDR3 comprises 15 residues. CDR1 and CDR2 (germline): LNHDA, SQIVND (reference sequence). For the CDR3, the DNA is TGTGCCAGTAGTATGCTCAGCGGCTCCGAGGAAAAACTGTTTTTT. Encoded protein: CASSMLSGSEEKLFF.

The rearrangement joins TRBV10-1 to TRBJ1-2, with D possibly matching TRBD1 (5 bases). The CDR3 extends over 13 amino acids. The germline V gene encodes CDR1 WNHNN and CDR2 SYGVQD (reference sequence). V was cut by 0 bases and J by 8 bases, with 10 bases left in between. Here the CDR3 DNA reads TGCGCCAGCAGTGAGTCTCAGGGCAACGGCTACACCTTC. The encoded protein is CASSESQGNGYTF.

The chain couples TRBV7-9 to TRBJ2-3; 10 bases fit TRBD1. The V gene end was trimmed by 5 bases and the J gene end by 6 bases; junction bases not matched to a gene: 17. CDR1 and CDR2 from the germline V gene are SEHNR and FQNEAQ (reference sequence). CDR3 length: 18 amino acids. CDR3 loop: CASSTGTGANLPSDTQYF. In DNA, the CDR3 is TGTGCCAGCAGCACCGGGACAGGGGCTAACCTTCCGTCCGATACGCAGTATTTT.

The rearrangement joins TRBV4-1 to TRBJ2-5; D remains ambiguous. With 0 bases removed from V and 2 bases from J, the gap between germline ends came to 7 bases. This CDR3 comprises 14 residues. Germline CDR1 MGHRA, CDR2 YSYEKL. DNA of the CDR3: TGCGCCAGCAGCCAAGAGGGCAGACAAGAGACCCAGTACTTC. Translation gives CASSQEGRQETQYF.

V and J are TRBV29-1 and TRBJ1-4, with no clear D. The CDR3 spans 13 residues. V was shortened by 7 bases and J by 0 bases, with 9 bases between the two germline ends. Per germline, CDR1 SQVTM and CDR2 ANQGSEA. The chain's CDR3 is CSARVTTNEKLFF. As DNA, the CDR3 is TGCAGCGCCCGAGTTACAACTAATGAAAAACTGTTTTTT. The full variable domain, with the rest looked up from reference TRBV29-1 and TRBJ1-4, is SAVISQKPSRDICQRGTSLTIQCQVDSQVTMMFWYRQQPGQSLTLIATANQGSEATYESGFVIDKFPISRPNLTFSTLTVSNMSPEDSSIYLCSARVTTNEKLFFGSGTQLSVL.